This is a list of T cell receptor beta chains from one sample in a study of shared clonotypes between healthy human individuals. The table came from immunoSEQ multiplex PCR; TCRdb's copy has only in-frame clones and leaves some out. The sample holds hundreds of thousands of clones, around 93% seen once. Sequenced input: naive CD8+ T cells sorted from blood. The receptors were sampled from a man aged 25 to 40 in good health. Each CDR3 is given with its conserved first and last residue. D genes are given only for firm matches. Clone size, where shown, is once, few, many, or a class for clones that have expanded.

TRBV7-8	TRBJ2-2	.	.	TGTGCCAGCCACCAGGGGATCATCGGGGAGCTGTTTTTT	CASHQGIIGELFF
TRBV19	TRBJ2-7	.	TRBD2	TGTGCCAGTAGTATACGGTCGGGGGGAACCCCCTACGAGCAGTACTTC	CASSIRSGGTPYEQYF
TRBV7-6	TRBJ2-1	.	.	TGTGCCAGCAGCTTAGGTCCTGCACAAACCGTTGAGCAGTTCTTC	CASSLGPAQTVEQFF
TRBV4-1	TRBJ2-7	.	.	TGCGCCAGCAGCCAAGGACAGCTAATCTCCTACGAGCAGTACTTC	CASSQGQLISYEQYF
TRBV4-3	TRBJ2-1	.	TRBD2	TGCGCCAGCAGCGACGGTAGCGGGCTTAACAATGAGCAGTTCTTC	CASSDGSGLNNEQFF
TRBV29-1	TRBJ1-3	.	TRBD1	TGCAGCGTTCGAGACGGACAGGGCAAGTCGTTTGCCACCATATATTTT	CSVRDGQGKSFATIYF
TRBV19	TRBJ2-5	.	TRBD2	TGTGCCAGTCGACTAGCGGGTAACCAAGAGACCCAGTACTTC	CASRLAGNQETQYF
TRBV9	TRBJ1-3	.	.	TGTGCCAGCAGCGCCTCGGTTGCTGGGAGCTCTGGAAACACCATATATTTT	CASSASVAGSSGNTIYF
TRBV7-9	TRBJ2-1	.	TRBD2	TGTGCCAGCAGCTCTAGCGGGAGGACGAAATACAATGAGCAGTTCTTC	CASSSSGRTKYNEQFF
TRBV5-5	TRBJ2-2	.	.	TGTGCCAGCAGCGTTTGGCCGGACACTTCAAACACCGGGGAGCTGTTTTTT	CASSVWPDTSNTGELFF
TRBV27	TRBJ2-2	.	TRBD2	TGTGCCAGCAGTTCAGCGGGAGGGGGTACCGGGGAGCTGTTTTTT	CASSSAGGGTGELFF
TRBV10-2	TRBJ2-5	.	.	TGCGCCAGCAGTGAGTCGGGGCCTGGGGAAGAGACCCAGTACTTC	CASSESGPGEETQYF
TRBV28	TRBJ2-3	.	.	TGTGCCAGCAGTTTAGGAGGGGCAGGGGCCCTCACAGATACGCAGTATTTT	CASSLGGAGALTDTQYF
TRBV28	TRBJ1-2	.	.	TGTGCCAGCAGTTTATCGTCAGGGAGGCTGAACTATGGCTACACCTTC	CASSLSSGRLNYGYTF
TRBV27	TRBJ2-1	.	.	TGTGCCAGCAGTCCCCTCGGGGAGGCAGACAATGAGCAGTTCTTC	CASSPLGEADNEQFF
TRBV13	TRBJ2-7	.	.	TGTGCCAGCAGCTTAGGGCTAGCCGGCGAGCAGTACTTC	CASSLGLAGEQYF
TRBV5-4	TRBJ2-7	.	.	TGTGCCAGCAGCTTGGTTCCTATCGACGAGCAGTACTTC	CASSLVPIDEQYF
TRBV7-9	TRBJ1-2	once	.	TGTGCCAGCAGCTTTTGGACAGAAAAGAACTATGGCTACACCTTC	CASSFWTEKNYGYTF
TRBV6-6	TRBJ2-7	.	.	TGTGCCAGCAGCCCCGTGACAGGAACCTACGAGCAGTACTTC	CASSPVTGTYEQYF
TRBV27	TRBJ2-7	.	.	TGTGCCAGCAGCCCCGCTACCGGGCCCTCCTACGAGCAGTACTTC	CASSPATGPSYEQYF
TRBV11-2	TRBJ2-3	.	TRBD2	TGTGCCAGCAGCTCTGGACTAGCACAACTCACAGATACGCAGTATTTT	CASSSGLAQLTDTQYF
TRBV7-2	TRBJ1-2	.	.	TGTGCCAGCAGCCCCGCAGGGCGGGGGGATCCTGGCTACACCTTC	CASSPAGRGDPGYTF
TRBV6-1	TRBJ1-3	.	.	TGTGCCAGCAGTGAATTTGGGCCTTCACCTGGAAACACCATATATTTT	CASSEFGPSPGNTIYF
TRBV11-2	TRBJ2-1	.	.	TGTGCCAGCAGCATTGACCCTAATGAGCAGTTCTTC	CASSIDPNEQFF
TRBV19	TRBJ1-5	.	.	TGTGCCAGTAGTATAAGAATCGTCCAGCCCCAGCATTTT	CASSIRIVQPQHF
TRBV19	TRBJ2-7	.	TRBD1	TGTGCCAGTAACACAGGGGGAGCATACGAGCAGTACTTC	CASNTGGAYEQYF
TRBV28	TRBJ2-2	once	.	TGTGCCAGCAGTTTTCGGGAAAACACCGGGGAGCTGTTTTTT	CASSFRENTGELFF
TRBV29-1	TRBJ2-7	once	TRBD1	TGCAGCGTCCCGGGACAGGGTAATTTCGACGAGCAGTACTTC	CSVPGQGNFDEQYF
TRBV7-2	TRBJ2-7	.	.	TGTGCCAGCAGCTCACAAAACCCCTGGTTGCAGTACTTC	CASSSQNPWLQYF
TRBV5-5	TRBJ2-1	.	TRBD2	TGTGCCAGCAGCCCCTTGGGGGGGGGATACAATGAGCAGTTCTTC	CASSPLGGGYNEQFF
TRBV6-5	TRBJ2-7	.	TRBD2	TGTGCCAGCGGAAGTAGCGGGAGTGACGAGCAGTACTTC	CASGSSGSDEQYF
TRBV11-2	TRBJ2-7	.	TRBD2	TGTGCCAGCAGCCAGGGACTAGCGGACTCCTACGAGCAGTACTTC	CASSQGLADSYEQYF